The 20 T cell receptor beta chains presented below share a single source sample, sequenced in a study of cytomegalovirus exposure and HLA in healthy donors. A multiplex PCR was run with 60 Vbeta primers and 13 Jbeta primers. Sequencing used immunoSEQ multiplex PCR; TCRdb keeps in-frame clones, though not all of them. The sample has 160,000 or so clones, over 80% seen once. The sample comprised PBMCs. These receptors originate from a woman aged 18-35 years in good health and CMV-seronegative.

This clone appeared a single time. A read error may produce the germline difference seen at one junction end. J is TRBJ2-7 and V is TRBV7-3, with 9 bases lining up with TRBD1. The V gene's germline CDR1 is SGHTA and CDR2 FQGTGA. This CDR3 has 15 residues. Here the CDR3 reads CASSQVGTGNYEQYF. The CDR3 region has the DNA TGCGCCAGCAGCCAAGTCGGGACAGGGAATTACGAGCAGTACTTC.

This rearrangement joins TRBV6-1 to TRBJ1-2; tentatively, D is TRBD1 (6 bases). V was shortened by 7 bases and J by 4 bases, with 19 bases between the two germline ends. CDR1 and CDR2 (germline): MNHNS, SASEGT. The CDR3 contains 15 residues. The CDR3 nucleotides are TGTGCCAGCACCCAGGGGATCGGGGCGGGCTATGGCTACACCTTC. It translates to CASTQGIGAGYGYTF.

The rearrangement links TRBV19 to TRBJ1-5, with 7 bases matching TRBD1. The CDR3 runs to 14 residues. V lost 5 bases and J lost 3; bases outside the gene matches: 4. The germline CDR1 and CDR2 sequences are LNHDA and SQIVND (reference sequence). Here the CDR3 reads CASSSTGANQPQHF. The CDR3 DNA sequence: TGTGCCAGTAGTTCCACAGGGGCCAATCAGCCCCAGCATTTT.

This chain joins TRBV5-1 and TRBJ1-1, with 9 bases fitting TRBD1. V was pared by 4 bases and J by 0 bases, with 7 bases of the junction left unmatched. Germline loops: CDR1 SGHRS, CDR2 YFSETQ. The CDR3 length is 16 residues. CDR3 nucleotide sequence: TGCGCCAGCAGCCGGGGACAGGGCGTTCTGAACACTGAAGCTTTCTTT. Its protein product is CASSRGQGVLNTEAFF.

J is TRBJ1-4 and V is TRBV4-1; 9 bases match TRBD1. CDR1 and CDR2 (germline): MGHRA, YSYEKL. V lost 3 bases to trimming and J lost 8 bases; unmatched junction nucleotides: 10. The CDR3 length is 16 residues. CDR3 loop: CASSQISTGGLEKLFF. The CDR3 region has the DNA TGCGCCAGCAGCCAGATTTCGACAGGGGGGCTGGAAAAACTGTTTTTT.

The chain joins TRBV7-3 to TRBJ2-3; TRBD2 aligns across 9 bases. CDR1 is SGHTA, CDR2 FQGTGA, per germline. After removal of 2 bases from V and 4 bases from J, the junction contained 7 bases not matched to a gene. The CDR3 has 16 residues. CDR3 nucleotide sequence: TGTGCCAGCAGCTTAGCGGGGGGGCAGTCAGCAGATACGCAGTATTTT. Protein product: CASSLAGGQSADTQYF.

This clone appeared a single time. The J gene is TRBJ2-6, the V gene TRBV6-4; perhaps TRBD2 as D (6 bases). The germline V and J ends were trimmed by 1 base and 9 bases, with 7 bases remaining between them. Per the germline V gene, CDR1 is MRHNA and CDR2 is SNTAGT. CDR3 size: 13 residues. CDR3 sequence (DNA): TGTGCCAGCAGTGACTTGCGGGACAACGTCCTGACTTTC. It yields the protein CASSDLRDNVLTF.

This chain connects TRBV7-9 to TRBJ2-2, with 8 bases aligning to TRBD2. The CDR3 is 18 residues long. The trim removed 1 base at V and 6 bases at J, leaving 13 bases unmatched. The germline V gene encodes CDR1 SEHNR and CDR2 FQNEAQ (reference sequence). The CDR3 sequence is CASSLVRAGVESPGELFF. The CDR3 DNA reads TGTGCCAGCAGCTTAGTACGAGCGGGGGTGGAGTCACCCGGGGAGCTGTTTTTT.

The chain recombines TRBV30 with TRBJ1-5; maybe TRBD1 (6 bases). The CDR3 loop spans 14 amino acids. V dropped 0 bases and J dropped 7 bases, with 13 bases sitting between them. Per the germline V gene, CDR1 is GTSNPN and CDR2 is SVGIG (reference sequence). This CDR3 reads CAWSVGGPGQPQHF. The CDR3 bases are TGTGCCTGGAGTGTAGGGGGTCCAGGGCAGCCCCAGCATTTT.

This clone was observed once. The chain carries TRBV28 and TRBJ1-1; 7 bases fit TRBD1. The trim removed 3 bases at V and 6 bases at J, leaving 7 bases unmatched. The CDR3 contains 14 residues. Germline lookup yields CDR1 MDHEN and CDR2 SYDVKM. This CDR3 reads CASSFDDRAAEAFF. In nucleotides, the CDR3 is TGTGCCAGCAGTTTCGATGACAGGGCGGCTGAAGCTTTCTTT.

The chain uses TRBV11-2 and TRBJ2-5; D is unresolved. The better agreement between TRBJ2-7 and the DNA end casts doubt on the J call. The CDR3 contains 16 residues. Germline V lookup: CDR1 SGHAT, CDR2 FQNNGV. DNA of the CDR3: TGTGCCAGCAGCTTAGATCTATACGCTGGAGTCTACGAGCAGTACTTC. This codes for CASSLDLYAGVYEQYF.

In DNA form, the CDR3 reads TGTGCCAGTACCCCCGGGACAGGGACAACCGGGGCTGAAAAACTGTTTTTT. Its translation is CASTPGTGTTGAEKLFF. V is TRBV19 and J is TRBJ1-4; 9 nucleotides match TRBD1. The CDR3 is 17 residues long. V was pared by 7 bases and J by 7 bases, with 16 bases of the junction left unmatched. Germline V lookup: CDR1 LNHDA, CDR2 SQIVND (reference sequence).

The V and J genes are TRBV4-1 and TRBJ2-4, with TRBD2 matching over 10 bases. Germline V gene lookup returns CDR1 MGHRA and CDR2 YSYEKL. With V trimmed by 2 bases and J by 6 bases, 7 bases remained unmatched. This CDR3 spans 16 amino acids. The CDR3 region has the DNA TGCGCCAGCAGCCAAATGGGACTAGCGAGTGGAAACATTCAGTACTTC. As protein: CASSQMGLASGNIQYF.

The genes are TRBV5-1 and TRBJ2-2; TRBD2 is a possible D gene (5 bases). The CDR3 sequence is 15 residues long. Trimming removed 0 bases from V and 0 bases from J, with 6 bases in between. Germline V gene data show CDR1 as SGHRS and CDR2 as YFSETQ. The CDR3 bases are TGCGCCAGCAGCTTGGCTAGCTCGAACACCGGGGAGCTGTTTTTT. Its protein product is CASSLASSNTGELFF.

The chain couples TRBV19 to TRBJ2-3, with TRBD2 as a possible D gene (6 bases). Germline-derived CDR1 and CDR2 are LNHDA and SQIVND (reference sequence). This CDR3 is 15 amino acids long. V was shortened by 5 bases and J by 3 bases, with 15 bases between the two germline ends. Here the CDR3 reads CASSSRRGRTDTQYF. The CDR3 DNA follows: TGTGCCAGTAGTTCCCGGCGGGGAAGGACAGATACGCAGTATTTT.

CDR3 sequence reads: CASSLGQPDTQYF. The CDR3 coding sequence is TGCGCCAGCAGCTTGGGACAGCCAGATACGCAGTATTTT. The chain recombines TRBV5-1 with TRBJ2-3; D perhaps matches TRBD1 (5 bases). The CDR3 consists of 13 residues. The V end lost 0 bases, the J end lost 4 bases, and 6 bases lay between the germline ends. Germline loops: CDR1 SGHRS, CDR2 YFSETQ.

V is TRBV28 and J is TRBJ2-2; D not resolved. The V end was cut by 6 bases, the J end by 2 bases, with 4 bases between. The CDR3 is 12 amino acids. Per the germline V gene, CDR1 is MDHEN and CDR2 is SYDVKM. CDR3 region: CASRRNTGELFF. The CDR3 DNA is TGTGCCAGCAGGCGAAACACCGGGGAGCTGTTTTTT.

This chain joins TRBV5-1 and TRBJ2-3; TRBD1 matches at 7 bases. The J segment lost 2 bases and the V segment lost 0 bases, leaving 3 bases of the junction unmatched. Germline V gene data show CDR1 as SGHRS and CDR2 as YFSETQ. The CDR3 runs to 15 residues. The CDR3 DNA reads as TGCGCCAGCAGCTTGGGGGACAGAGACACAGATACGCAGTATTTT. Protein product: CASSLGDRDTDTQYF. The whole variable domain, filled in from reference TRBV5-1 and TRBJ2-3, reads KAGVTQTPRYLIKTRGQQVTLSCSPISGHRSVSWYQQTPGQGLQFLFEYFSETQRNKGNFPGRFSGRQFSNSRSEMNVSTLELGDSALYLCASSLGDRDTDTQYFGPGTRLTVL.

The chain combines TRBV19 with TRBJ1-1; possible D gene TRBD1, 5 bases. The germline V gene has CDR1 LNHDA and CDR2 SQIVND (reference sequence). Trimming removed 0 bases from V and 1 base from J, with 9 bases in between. This CDR3 is 15 amino acids long. The CDR3 nucleotides are TGTGCCAGTAGTATAGATCGCGGACAGAACACTGAAGCTTTCTTT. Its protein is CASSIDRGQNTEAFF.

The chain employs TRBV4-1 and TRBJ2-3; unclear D gene. V lost 2 bases and J lost 5, with 5 bases in between. The germline V gene encodes CDR1 MGHRA and CDR2 YSYEKL. This CDR3 is 12 amino acids long. This CDR3 reads CASSQLGDTQYF. The CDR3, as DNA: TGCGCCAGCAGCCAACTAGGAGATACGCAGTATTTT.